This TCR beta chain was recovered during a study of blood T cell repertoires in COVID-19. Study-wide background: Sites across the United States, Italy and Spain contributed samples from acute and convalescent COVID-19. T cells, B-cell-depleted T cells, or PBMCs provided the cDNA or gDNA that served as material.

Original methodology: For nucleated cells, counts were estimated from reference gene primer amplification. Only in-frame clones appear in the TCRdb table, and some are missing; sequencing was by immunoSEQ multiplex PCR. From that table come the V and J calls and clone size; the DNA was used to work out D and trimming. Altogether roughly 230,000 clones are present, roughly 80% being singletons, with the ten largest covering 4% to 5.5%. The CDR3 is 14 residues long. The V gene lost 0 bases and the J gene lost 4 bases, with 8 bases spanning the gap. Germline CDR1 reads SGHRS; CDR2 reads YFSETQ. This sequence joins TRBV5-1 and TRBJ1-3; possibly TRBD1 for D (5 bases). The receptor was derived from a middle-aged man with active or convalescent COVID-19. The sequenced material came from peripheral blood. CDR3 in amino acids: CASSLGQLGNTIYF. DNA of the CDR3: TGCGCCAGCAGCTTGGGACAGCTCGGAAACACCATATATTTT.